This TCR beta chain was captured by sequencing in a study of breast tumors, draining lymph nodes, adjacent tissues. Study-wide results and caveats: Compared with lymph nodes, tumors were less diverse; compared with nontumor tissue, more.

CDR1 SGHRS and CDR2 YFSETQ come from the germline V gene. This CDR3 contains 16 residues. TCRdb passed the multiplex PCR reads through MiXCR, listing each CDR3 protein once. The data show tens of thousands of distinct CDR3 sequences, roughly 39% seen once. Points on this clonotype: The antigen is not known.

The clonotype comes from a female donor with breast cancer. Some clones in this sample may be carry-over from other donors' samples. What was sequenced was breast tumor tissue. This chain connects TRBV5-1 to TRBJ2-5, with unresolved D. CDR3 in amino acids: CLSSLGERTQKETQYF. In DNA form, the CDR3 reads TGCCTCAGCAGCTTAGGAGAGAGAACCCAAAAAGAGACCCAGTACTTC.